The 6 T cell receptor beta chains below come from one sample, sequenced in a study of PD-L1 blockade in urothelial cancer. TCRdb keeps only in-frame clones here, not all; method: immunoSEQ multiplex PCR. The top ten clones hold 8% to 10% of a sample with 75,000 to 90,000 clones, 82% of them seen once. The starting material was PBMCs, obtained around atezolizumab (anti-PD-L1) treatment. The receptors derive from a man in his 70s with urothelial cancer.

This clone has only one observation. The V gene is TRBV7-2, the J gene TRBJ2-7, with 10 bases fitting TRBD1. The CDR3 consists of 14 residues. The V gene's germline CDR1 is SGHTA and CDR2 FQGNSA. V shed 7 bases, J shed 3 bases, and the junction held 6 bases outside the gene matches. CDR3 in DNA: TGTGCCAGCACCTACCGGGACAGGGGCTACGAGCAGTACTTC. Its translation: CASTYRDRGYEQYF.

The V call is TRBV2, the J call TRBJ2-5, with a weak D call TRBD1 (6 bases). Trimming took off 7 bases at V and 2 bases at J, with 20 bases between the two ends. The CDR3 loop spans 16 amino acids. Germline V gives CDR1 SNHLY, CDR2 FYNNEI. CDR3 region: CASTRQAPAQQETQYF. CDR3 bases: TGTGCCAGCACCAGACAGGCCCCCGCTCAACAAGAGACCCAGTACTTC.

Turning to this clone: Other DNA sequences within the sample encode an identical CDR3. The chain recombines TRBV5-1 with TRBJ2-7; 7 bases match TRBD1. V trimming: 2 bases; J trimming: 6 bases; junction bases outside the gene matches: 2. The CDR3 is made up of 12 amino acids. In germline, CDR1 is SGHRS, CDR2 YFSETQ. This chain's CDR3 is CASSLRQGEQYF. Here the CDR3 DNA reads TGCGCCAGCAGCTTACGACAGGGCGAGCAGTACTTC.

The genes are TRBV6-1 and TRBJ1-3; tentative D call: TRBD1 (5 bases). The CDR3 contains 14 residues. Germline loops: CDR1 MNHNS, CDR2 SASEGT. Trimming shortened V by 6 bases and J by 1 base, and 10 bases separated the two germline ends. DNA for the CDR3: TGTGCCAGCAGCTGGGGGGGGTCTGGAAACACCATATATTTT. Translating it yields CASSWGGSGNTIYF.

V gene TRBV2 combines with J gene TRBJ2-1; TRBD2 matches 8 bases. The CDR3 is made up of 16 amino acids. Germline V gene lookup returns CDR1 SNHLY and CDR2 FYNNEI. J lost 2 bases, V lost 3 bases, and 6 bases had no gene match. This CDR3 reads CASSEISGEAYNEQFF. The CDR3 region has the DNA TGTGCCAGCAGTGAGATTAGCGGGGAAGCCTACAATGAGCAGTTCTTC. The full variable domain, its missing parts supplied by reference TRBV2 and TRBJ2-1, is EPEVTQTPSHQVTQMGQEVILRCVPISNHLYFYWYRQILGQKVEFLVSFYNNEISEKSEIFDDQFSVERPDGSNFTLKIRSTKLEDSAMYFCASSEISGEAYNEQFFGPGTRLTVL.

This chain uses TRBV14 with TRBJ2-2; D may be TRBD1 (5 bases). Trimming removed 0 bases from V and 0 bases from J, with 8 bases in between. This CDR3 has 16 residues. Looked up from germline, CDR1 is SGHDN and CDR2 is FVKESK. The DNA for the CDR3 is TGTGCCAGCAGCCAAGATGGGGCGACGAACACCGGGGAGCTGTTTTTT. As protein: CASSQDGATNTGELFF. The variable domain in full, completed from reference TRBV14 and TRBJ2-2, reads EAGVTQFPSHSVIEKGQTVTLRCDPISGHDNLYWYRRVMGKEIKFLLHFVKESKQDESGMPNNRFLAERTGGTYSTLKVQPAELEDSGVYFCASSQDGATNTGELFFGEGSRLTVL.